This entry lists 2 T cell receptor beta chains sequenced from one sample in a study of cytomegalovirus exposure and HLA in healthy donors. PCR amplification relied on 60 Vbeta primers (plus 13 Jbeta primers). Sequencing used immunoSEQ multiplex PCR; TCRdb keeps in-frame clones, though not all of them. The sample yields roughly 230,000 clones, roughly 91% seen once. The specimen sequenced was PBMCs. These receptors all come from a girl aged 2-10 years in good health and CMV-seronegative.

J is TRBJ1-1 and V is TRBV30, with a possible D match to TRBD1 (6 bases). This CDR3 region has 13 residues. CDR1 is GTSNPN, CDR2 SVGIG, per germline (reference sequence). V lost 8 bases, J lost 1 base, and 14 bases lay in between. The CDR3 DNA reads as TGTGCCCGGATTGCAGGGGCGAACACTGAAGCTTTCTTT. It is translated as CARIAGANTEAFF.

The chain recombines TRBV5-1 with TRBJ2-3, with 8 bases lining up with TRBD2. J was trimmed by 3 bases and V by 0 bases; bases with no gene match: 0. CDR1 SGHRS and CDR2 YFSETQ come from the germline V gene. CDR3 length equals 14 residues. The CDR3 sequence is CASSLGGGTDTQYF. Here the CDR3 DNA reads TGCGCCAGCAGCTTGGGCGGGGGGACAGATACGCAGTATTTT.